What follows are 32 T cell receptor beta chains derived from one specimen sequenced in a study of cytomegalovirus exposure and HLA in healthy donors. The PCR made use of 60 Vbeta and 13 Jbeta primers. Clones were sequenced by immunoSEQ multiplex PCR, and TCRdb holds only the in-frame ones, with some missing. The repertoire holds roughly 180,000 clones, around 80% seen once, with 0.75% to 0.9% in the top ten. The sequencing input was PBMCs. The receptors shown here come from a woman younger than 35 in good health and CMV-seronegative.

This clone has just a few counts. The chain is built from TRBV25-1 and TRBJ2-1; 10 bases are shared with TRBD1. The CDR3 has 16 residues. The germline V gene has CDR1 MGHDK and CDR2 SYGVNS. V was pared by 6 bases and J by 8 bases, with 13 bases of the junction left unmatched. CDR3 DNA: TGTGCCAGCAGCACCGGGACAGGGGTTTTGGCCGATGAGCAGTTCTTC. Translated: CASSTGTGVLADEQFF.

The V and J genes are TRBV28 and TRBJ2-4, with 7 bases fitting TRBD2. The germline V gene encodes CDR1 MDHEN and CDR2 SYDVKM. This CDR3 has 13 residues. V dropped 4 bases and J dropped 6; count of bases not matched to a gene: 3. The CDR3 DNA is TGTGCCAGCAGTTGGCCGGGGGGAAACATTCAGTACTTC. It is translated as CASSWPGGNIQYF.

The chain joins TRBV25-1 to TRBJ1-1; 8 bases agree with TRBD1. J lost 0 bases, V lost 4 bases, and 7 bases had no gene match. The germline V gene encodes CDR1 MGHDK and CDR2 SYGVNS. The CDR3 runs 16 residues. The CDR3 reads CASSGTWTGLNTEAFF. The CDR3 nucleotides read TGTGCCAGCAGTGGGACTTGGACAGGGCTGAACACTGAAGCTTTCTTT.

J is TRBJ2-1 and V is TRBV11-2, with 9 nucleotides matching TRBD2. Germline trimming cut 5 bases from V and 4 bases from J; bases unmatched to any gene: 9. The CDR3 spans 16 residues. CDR1 is SGHAT, CDR2 FQNNGV, per germline. As DNA, the CDR3 is TGTGCCAGCAGCCCTGCTGCTAGCGGGATTTACAATGAGCAGTTCTTC. Amino acid sequence: CASSPAASGIYNEQFF.

This chain links TRBV2 with TRBJ1-2; a weak D match, TRBD1 (6 bases). From germline, CDR1 is SNHLY and CDR2 FYNNEI. The V gene lost 5 bases and the J gene lost 5 bases, with 15 bases spanning the gap. This CDR3 comprises 14 residues. CDR3 sequence reads: CASSSDRHSYGYTF. In DNA, the CDR3 is TGTGCCAGCAGTTCCGACAGGCACTCTTATGGCTACACCTTC.

This chain connects TRBV28 to TRBJ1-4; 11 nucleotides line up with TRBD1. There are 16 residues in the CDR3. The germline CDR1 and CDR2 sequences are MDHEN and SYDVKM. The V and J ends lost 8 bases and 4 bases, in that order; junction bases with no gene match: 9. This CDR3 reads CASRWTGGDRNEKLFF. CDR3 bases: TGTGCCAGCCGATGGACAGGGGGCGATCGTAATGAAAAACTGTTTTTT.

The V call is TRBV6-4, the J call TRBJ2-1; D may be TRBD1 (6 bases). The germline CDR1 and CDR2 sequences are MRHNA and SNTAGT. The CDR3 length is 12 residues. V was cut by 3 bases and J by 10 bases, with 10 bases left in between. The CDR3 loop reads CASSEQGGEQFF. CDR3 coding DNA: TGTGCCAGCAGTGAACAGGGTGGGGAGCAGTTCTTC.

The genes are TRBV10-2 and TRBJ2-7; TRBD2 matches 7 bases. This CDR3 is built from 14 residues. V was clipped by 8 bases and J by 3 bases; unmatched bases: 10. Per germline, CDR1 WSHSY and CDR2 SAAADI. The CDR3 nucleotides are TGCGCCAGCTCCCCCCTAGCGGAGTACTACGAGCAGTACTTC. Protein sequence: CASSPLAEYYEQYF.

This clone has only a few counts. The chain has TRBV4-1 and TRBJ2-3; 11 positions match TRBD2. V gave up 2 bases and J gave up 2 bases; unmatched junction bases: 6. The CDR3 covers 17 residues. Germline V gives CDR1 MGHRA, CDR2 YSYEKL. The CDR3 protein is CASSQLAGGRFTDTQYF. CDR3 coding DNA: TGCGCCAGCAGCCAACTAGCGGGAGGCCGGTTCACAGATACGCAGTATTTT.

The V gene is TRBV30, the J gene TRBJ1-1; D gene unclear. The CDR3 loop spans 12 amino acids. Germline V gene data show CDR1 as GTSNPN and CDR2 as SVGIG (reference sequence). The ends were cut back, 0 bases at V and 5 bases at J, with 7 bases in the middle. CDR3 coding DNA: TGTGCCTGGAGTGTATGGGCGACTGAAGCTTTCTTT. As protein: CAWSVWATEAFF. Filled out from reference TRBV30 and TRBJ1-1, the complete variable domain reads SQTIHQWPATLVQPVGSPLSLECTVEGTSNPNLYWYRQAAGRGLQLLFYSVGIGQISSEVPQNLSASRPQDRQFILSSKKLLLSDSGFYLCAWSVWATEAFFGQGTRLTVV.

The rearrangement uses TRBV4-3 and TRBJ2-7, with D unresolved. CDR1 is LGHNA and CDR2 is YSLEER in the germline V gene. V was pared by 4 bases and J by 6 bases, with 7 bases between. The CDR3 has 11 amino acids. The CDR3 bases are TGCGCCAGCAGCCGACTGGGCGAGCAGTACTTC. It translates to CASSRLGEQYF.

The V gene is TRBV7-3, the J gene TRBJ2-5, with 7 bases lining up with TRBD2. Germline loops: CDR1 SGHTA, CDR2 FQGTGA. Losses at the gene ends were 2 bases for V and 5 bases for J; bases not matched to a gene: 2. The CDR3 loop spans 13 amino acids. The CDR3 loop is CASSLRREETQYF. Written as DNA, the CDR3 is TGTGCCAGCAGCTTACGGCGGGAGGAGACCCAGTACTTC.

The chain uses TRBV28 and TRBJ1-2; the match to TRBD1 covers 8 bases. CDR3 size: 13 residues. V trimming: 6 bases; J trimming: 7 bases; junction bases outside the gene matches: 7. The germline V gene has CDR1 MDHEN and CDR2 SYDVKM. CDR3 coding DNA: TGTGCCAGCAGCTTACAGGGGGTGTCTGGCTACACCTTC. Translating gives CASSLQGVSGYTF.

The chain joins TRBV28 to TRBJ1-5; 7 bases map to TRBD1. CDR3 length: 14 amino acids. V dropped 5 bases and J dropped 5; count of bases not matched to a gene: 6. Germline values: CDR1 MDHEN, CDR2 SYDVKM. The CDR3 nucleotides are TGTGCCAGCAGTACGGGACAGAGTTATCAGCCCCAGCATTTT. Its protein is CASSTGQSYQPQHF.

The chain is built from TRBV11-1 and TRBJ2-1, with 7 bases fitting TRBD1. The trim removed 5 bases at V and 0 bases at J, leaving 4 bases unmatched. The CDR3 has 15 amino acids. The germline CDR1 and CDR2 sequences are SGHAT and FQDESV (reference sequence). CDR3 sequence reads: CASSQRQGSYNEQFF. In DNA, the CDR3 is TGTGCCAGCAGCCAACGACAGGGCTCCTACAATGAGCAGTTCTTC.

This clone was seen a handful of times. The gene calls are TRBV5-5 and TRBJ1-1; 8 bases agree with TRBD1. Germline loops: CDR1 SGHKS, CDR2 YYEKEE (reference sequence). The CDR3 contains 14 residues. V lost 7 bases and J lost 1; bases outside the gene matches: 6. The CDR3 loop reads CASEHRGGNTEAFF. The CDR3 region has the DNA TGTGCCAGCGAACACAGGGGGGGGAACACTGAAGCTTTCTTT.

This clone was recorded only once. V and J are TRBV5-1 and TRBJ2-1; 13 bases agree with TRBD2. V shed 2 bases and J 8 bases; nucleotides not matched to a gene: 16. Germline V lookup: CDR1 SGHRS, CDR2 YFSETQ. The CDR3 has 19 residues. The CDR3 DNA follows: TGCGCCAGCAGCTTCGGGACTAGCGGGATGGCGTCGGTATGGTATGAGCAGTTCTTC. This codes for CASSFGTSGMASVWYEQFF.

The chain employs TRBV19 and TRBJ1-5; D gene unclear. V was clipped by 3 bases and J by 0 bases, with 9 bases between them. Germline-derived CDR1 and CDR2 are LNHDA and SQIVND (reference sequence). This CDR3 is 15 amino acids long. CDR3 residues: CASSIRGNSNQPQHF. CDR3 in DNA: TGTGCCAGTAGTATCCGCGGGAATAGCAATCAGCCCCAGCATTTT.

This clone has a single count. V usage is TRBV7-9 and J usage is TRBJ2-1; the D gene is possibly TRBD1 (5 bases). CDR3 length: 12 residues. Germline CDR1 reads SEHNR; CDR2 reads FQNEAQ (reference sequence). The V and J ends lost 9 bases and 5 bases respectively, with 11 bases between them. The CDR3: CARSTGDNEQFF. CDR3 coding DNA: TGTGCCAGGTCTACAGGCGACAATGAGCAGTTCTTC. Full variable domain (remainder filled in from reference TRBV7-9 and TRBJ2-1): DTGVSQNPRHKITKRGQNVTFRCDPISEHNRLYWYRQTLGQGPEFLTYFQNEAQLEKSRLLSDRFSAERPKGSFSTLEIQRTEQGDSAMYLCARSTGDNEQFFGPGTRLTVL.

The chain couples TRBV14 to TRBJ2-7, with TRBD2 matching over 13 bases. CDR3 length: 20 residues. V dropped 2 bases and J dropped 5; count of bases not matched to a gene: 18. Germline loops: CDR1 SGHDN, CDR2 FVKESK. CDR3 in DNA: TGTGCCAGCAGCCAATTGCCCAAGACTAGCGGGAGGTCTTTGGAGAACGAGCAGTACTTC. Translation gives CASSQLPKTSGRSLENEQYF.

This clone is a singleton in its sample. V is TRBV6-1 and J is TRBJ2-5; 9 bases agree with TRBD2. Unmatched junction bases numbered 8, after V lost 2 bases and J lost 4 bases. This CDR3 is built from 16 residues. CDR1 is MNHNS, CDR2 SASEGT, per germline. CDR3 amino acids: CASSETSGLMGETQYF. In DNA, the CDR3 is TGTGCCAGCAGTGAAACTAGCGGGTTGATGGGAGAGACCCAGTACTTC.

The chain employs TRBV25-1 and TRBJ2-7; no clear D gene. Germline-derived CDR1 and CDR2 are MGHDK and SYGVNS. The V and J ends lost 4 bases and 3 bases respectively, with 7 bases between them. There are 12 residues in the CDR3. This CDR3 is CASSGHLYEQYF. The CDR3 DNA follows: TGTGCCAGCAGTGGACACCTCTACGAGCAGTACTTC.

This chain links TRBV7-9 with TRBJ2-3, with 11 bases fitting TRBD2. Germline V lookup: CDR1 SEHNR, CDR2 FQNEAQ (reference sequence). The V segment lost 3 bases and the J segment 4 bases; nucleotides outside the gene matches: 3. The CDR3 totals 15 residues. The CDR3 spells CASSFTSGSPDTQYF. CDR3 nucleotides: TGTGCCAGCAGCTTTACTAGCGGGAGCCCAGATACGCAGTATTTT.

The chain couples TRBV6-5 to TRBJ2-2; 7 bases line up with TRBD1. V shed 5 bases and J 4 bases; nucleotides not matched to a gene: 4. Per the germline V gene, CDR1 is MNHEY and CDR2 is SVGAGI. CDR3 length: 14 residues. Here the CDR3 reads CASSRTGGTGELFF. The DNA of the CDR3 is TGTGCCAGCAGTCGGACAGGAGGCACCGGGGAGCTGTTTTTT.

The chain employs TRBV7-8 and TRBJ2-3; D is possibly TRBD1 (5 bases). Germline values: CDR1 SGHVS, CDR2 FQNEAQ. V was clipped by 5 bases and J by 2 bases, with 29 bases between them. CDR3 length: 20 residues. The CDR3 spells CASSLSHRHPDRANTDTQYF. The DNA for the CDR3 is TGTGCCAGCAGCCTGTCTCACCGCCATCCAGACAGAGCGAACACAGATACGCAGTATTTT.

The chain recombines TRBV28 with TRBJ1-5, with 7 bases identical to TRBD1. J lost 0 bases, V lost 3 bases, and 11 bases had no gene match. There are 18 residues in the CDR3. The germline gives CDR1 MDHEN, CDR2 SYDVKM. The CDR3 reads CASSLYRDRTYSNQPQHF. DNA for the CDR3: TGTGCCAGCAGTTTGTATCGGGACAGAACATATAGCAATCAGCCCCAGCATTTT.

V usage is TRBV6-5 and J usage is TRBJ2-7; 9 nucleotides align to TRBD1. CDR1 and CDR2 from the germline V gene are MNHEY and SVGAGI. J lost 2 bases, V lost 3 bases, and 8 bases had no gene match. The CDR3 spans 16 residues. This CDR3 reads CASSYELGQGTYEQYF. The CDR3, as DNA: TGTGCCAGCAGTTATGAATTGGGACAGGGTACCTACGAGCAGTACTTC.

The chain carries TRBV4-2 and TRBJ2-3; weak D call: TRBD1 (6 bases). Germline V gene sequence: CDR1 LGHNA, CDR2 YNFKEQ. The CDR3 runs 11 residues. Trimming pared 4 bases from V and 8 bases from J, leaving 7 bases between. The CDR3 here is CASSRGGTQYF. In DNA form, the CDR3 reads TGTGCCAGCAGCCGAGGGGGTACGCAGTATTTT.

The chain is built from TRBV28 and TRBJ1-1; D is perhaps TRBD1 (6 bases). This CDR3 is built from 15 residues. Trimming took off 1 base at V and 3 bases at J, with 12 bases between the two ends. Germline lookup yields CDR1 MDHEN and CDR2 SYDVKM. CDR3 DNA sequence: TGTGCCAGCAGTTTATTAGGGGGGGTTGACACTGAAGCTTTCTTT. Protein sequence: CASSLLGGVDTEAFF.

This clone was seen only once. Other DNA sequences of this sample code for an identical CDR3. The genes are TRBV6-1 and TRBJ1-2; no definite D call. Germline lookup yields CDR1 MNHNS and CDR2 SASEGT. The CDR3 consists of 14 residues. Deletions cut 2 bases from V and 3 bases from J, with 10 bases between. The CDR3 region is CASSEFLGDYGYTF. The CDR3, as DNA: TGTGCCAGCAGTGAATTCTTGGGAGACTATGGCTACACCTTC.

This clone turned up a few times. J is TRBJ1-5 and V is TRBV7-2, with TRBD1 matching 7 bases. Germline V gene sequence: CDR1 SGHTA, CDR2 FQGNSA. The V segment lost 1 base and the J segment 7 bases; nucleotides outside the gene matches: 16. The CDR3 consists of 18 residues. CDR3 nucleotides: TGTGCCAGCAGCTTAGATTCGGCAGGGGGATATTTGGGGCAGCCCCAGCATTTT. Translated, it gives CASSLDSAGGYLGQPQHF.

The rearrangement links TRBV27 to TRBJ2-3; D ambiguous. The CDR3 runs to 13 residues. The V gene lost 3 bases and the J gene lost 8 bases, with 12 bases spanning the gap. Germline assignment: CDR1 MNHEY and CDR2 SMNVEV (reference sequence). This chain's CDR3 is CASSFVSTSTQYF. In DNA form, the CDR3 reads TGTGCCAGCAGTTTTGTTTCCACTTCTACGCAGTATTTT.